This TCR beta chain was identified during a study of blood T cell repertoires in COVID-19. Trimming removed 5 bases from V and 0 bases from J, with 8 bases in between. The CDR3 consists of 14 residues. The germline CDR1 and CDR2 sequences are SNHLY and FYNNEI. Method: immunoSEQ multiplex PCR; TCRdb's copy keeps in-frame clones and lacks some. This table holds roughly 91,000 clones, 65% to 85% found once. The TCR sequence derives from a man between 65 and 79 years old with acute or convalescent COVID-19. This chain connects TRBV2 to TRBJ1-3; D is uncertain. What was sequenced was peripheral blood. The CDR3 region has the DNA TGTGCCAGCAGTATACGGGACTCTGGAAACACCATATATTTT. It codes for CASSIRDSGNTIYF.